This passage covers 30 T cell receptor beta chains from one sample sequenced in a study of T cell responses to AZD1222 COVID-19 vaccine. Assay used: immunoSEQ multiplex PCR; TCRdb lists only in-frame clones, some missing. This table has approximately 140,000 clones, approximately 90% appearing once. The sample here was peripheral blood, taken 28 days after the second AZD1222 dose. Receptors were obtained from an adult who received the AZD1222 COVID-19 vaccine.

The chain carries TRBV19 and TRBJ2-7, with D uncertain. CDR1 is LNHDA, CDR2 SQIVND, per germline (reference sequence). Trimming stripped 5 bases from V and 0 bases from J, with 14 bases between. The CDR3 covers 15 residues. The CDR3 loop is CASSGLHTLSYEQYF. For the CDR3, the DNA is TGTGCCAGTAGTGGCCTTCACACCCTCTCCTACGAGCAGTACTTC.

CDR3 sequence (DNA): TGTGCCACCGCGACAGAACCCAACAATGAGCAGTTCTTC. Its translation: CATATEPNNEQFF. The chain carries TRBV24-1 and TRBJ2-1; possible D gene TRBD1, 5 bases. The CDR3 runs 13 residues. Trimming cost V 9 bases and J 5 bases, with 13 bases left between them. Germline CDR1 and CDR2: KGHDR and SFDVKD.

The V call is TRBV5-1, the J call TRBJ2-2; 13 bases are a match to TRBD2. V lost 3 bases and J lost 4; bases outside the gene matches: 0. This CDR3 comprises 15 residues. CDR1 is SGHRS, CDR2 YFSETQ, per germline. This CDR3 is CASSWTSGGTGELFF. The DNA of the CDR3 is TGCGCCAGCAGCTGGACTAGCGGGGGCACCGGGGAGCTGTTTTTT.

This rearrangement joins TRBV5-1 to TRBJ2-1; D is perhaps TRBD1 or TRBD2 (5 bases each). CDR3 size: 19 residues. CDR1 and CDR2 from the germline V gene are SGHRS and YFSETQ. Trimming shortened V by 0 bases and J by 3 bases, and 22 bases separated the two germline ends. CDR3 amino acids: CASSLGAGIGGKHYNEQFF. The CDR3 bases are TGCGCCAGCAGCTTGGGAGCCGGGATTGGGGGTAAACACTACAATGAGCAGTTCTTC.

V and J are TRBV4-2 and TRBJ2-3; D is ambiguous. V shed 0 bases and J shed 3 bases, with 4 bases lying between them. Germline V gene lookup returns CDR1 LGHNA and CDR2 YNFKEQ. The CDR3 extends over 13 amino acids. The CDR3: CASSQDWTDTQYF. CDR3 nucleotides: TGTGCCAGCAGCCAAGATTGGACAGATACGCAGTATTTT.

The CDR3 coding sequence is TGCGCCAGCAGCCAAGATCCGACATTCATGAACACTGAAGCTTTCTTT. Translation gives CASSQDPTFMNTEAFF. The V call is TRBV4-1, the J call TRBJ1-1; D uncertain. The CDR3 has 16 residues. Trimming took off 0 bases at V and 0 bases at J, with 11 bases between the two ends. The germline gives CDR1 MGHRA, CDR2 YSYEKL.

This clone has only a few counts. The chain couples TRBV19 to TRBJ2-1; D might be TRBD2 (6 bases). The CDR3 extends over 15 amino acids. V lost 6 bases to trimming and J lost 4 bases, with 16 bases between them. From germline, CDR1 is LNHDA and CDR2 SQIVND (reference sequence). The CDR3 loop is CASRPLAEGYNEQFF. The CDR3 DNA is TGTGCCAGTAGGCCCTTAGCGGAGGGTTACAATGAGCAGTTCTTC.

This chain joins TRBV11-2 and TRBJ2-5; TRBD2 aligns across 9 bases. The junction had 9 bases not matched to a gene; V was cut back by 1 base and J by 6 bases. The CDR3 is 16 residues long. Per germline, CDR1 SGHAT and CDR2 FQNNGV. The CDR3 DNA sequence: TGTGCCAGCAGCTTAGTTGGGCGGGAGGGCCGTAAGACCCAGTACTTC. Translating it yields CASSLVGREGRKTQYF.

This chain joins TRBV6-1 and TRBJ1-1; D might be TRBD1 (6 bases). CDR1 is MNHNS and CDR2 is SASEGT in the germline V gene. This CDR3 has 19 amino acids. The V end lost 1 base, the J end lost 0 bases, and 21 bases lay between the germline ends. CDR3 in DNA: TGTGCCAGCAGTGAAGAGGACGTTTGGTTGGGGGGCATGAACACTGAAGCTTTCTTT. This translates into CASSEEDVWLGGMNTEAFF.

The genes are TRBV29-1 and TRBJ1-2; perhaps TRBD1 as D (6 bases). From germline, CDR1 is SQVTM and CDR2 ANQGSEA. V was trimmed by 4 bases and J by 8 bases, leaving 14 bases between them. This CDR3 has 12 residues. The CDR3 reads CSVVLTGGGYTF. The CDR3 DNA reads TGCAGCGTTGTTCTGACGGGGGGCGGCTACACCTTC.

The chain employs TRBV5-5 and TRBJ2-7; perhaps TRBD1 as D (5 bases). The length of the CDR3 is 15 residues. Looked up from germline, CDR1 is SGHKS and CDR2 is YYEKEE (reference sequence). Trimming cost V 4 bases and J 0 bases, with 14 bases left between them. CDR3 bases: TGTGCCAGCAGCCCGTGGACATTGAGCTCCTACGAGCAGTACTTC. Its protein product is CASSPWTLSSYEQYF.

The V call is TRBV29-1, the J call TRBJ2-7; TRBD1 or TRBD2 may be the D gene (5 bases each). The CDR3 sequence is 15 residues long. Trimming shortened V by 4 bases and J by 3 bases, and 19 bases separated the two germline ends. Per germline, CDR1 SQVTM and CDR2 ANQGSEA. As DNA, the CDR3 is TGCAGCGTTGCCCCCGGGACCTTTGAAGGCTACGAGCAGTACTTC. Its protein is CSVAPGTFEGYEQYF.

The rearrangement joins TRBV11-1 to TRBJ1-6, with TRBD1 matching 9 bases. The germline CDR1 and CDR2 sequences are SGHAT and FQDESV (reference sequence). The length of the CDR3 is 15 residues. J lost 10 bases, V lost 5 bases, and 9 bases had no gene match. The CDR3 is CASSTDRGLSSPLHF. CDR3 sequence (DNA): TGTGCCAGCAGCACCGACAGGGGGTTGAGCTCACCCCTCCACTTT.

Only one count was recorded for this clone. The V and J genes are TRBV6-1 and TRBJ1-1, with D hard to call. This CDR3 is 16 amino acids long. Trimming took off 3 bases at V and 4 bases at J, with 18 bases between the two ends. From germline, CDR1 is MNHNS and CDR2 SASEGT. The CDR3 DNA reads TGTGCCAGCAGTGACGGGATCAAGACGCTCACCACTGAAGCTTTCTTT. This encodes CASSDGIKTLTTEAFF.

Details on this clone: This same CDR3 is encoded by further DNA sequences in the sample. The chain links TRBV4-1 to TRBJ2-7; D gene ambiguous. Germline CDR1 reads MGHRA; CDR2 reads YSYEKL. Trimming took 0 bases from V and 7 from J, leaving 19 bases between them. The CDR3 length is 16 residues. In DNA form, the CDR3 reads TGCGCCAGCAGCCAAGAGTCTACGCGGAAGTCGTGGGAGCAGTACTTC. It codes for CASSQESTRKSWEQYF.

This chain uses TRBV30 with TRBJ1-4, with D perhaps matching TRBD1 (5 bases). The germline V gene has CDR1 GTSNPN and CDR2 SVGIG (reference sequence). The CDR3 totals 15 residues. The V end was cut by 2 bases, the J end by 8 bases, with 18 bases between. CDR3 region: CAWSHVQGGGEKLFF. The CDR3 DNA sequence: TGTGCCTGGAGTCATGTTCAGGGTGGAGGCGAAAAACTGTTTTTT.

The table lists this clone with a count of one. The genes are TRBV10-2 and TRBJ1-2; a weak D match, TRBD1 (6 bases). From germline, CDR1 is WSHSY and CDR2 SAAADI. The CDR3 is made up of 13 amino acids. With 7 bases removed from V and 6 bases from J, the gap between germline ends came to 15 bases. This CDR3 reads CASNPDRPHGYTF. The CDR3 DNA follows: TGCGCCAGCAATCCGGACAGACCACATGGCTACACCTTC.

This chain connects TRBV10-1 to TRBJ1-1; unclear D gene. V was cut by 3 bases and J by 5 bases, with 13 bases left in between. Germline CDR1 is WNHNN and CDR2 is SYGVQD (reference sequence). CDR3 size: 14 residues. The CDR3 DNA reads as TGCGCCAGCAGTGATCCACTCTCGGGAACTGAAGCTTTCTTT. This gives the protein CASSDPLSGTEAFF.

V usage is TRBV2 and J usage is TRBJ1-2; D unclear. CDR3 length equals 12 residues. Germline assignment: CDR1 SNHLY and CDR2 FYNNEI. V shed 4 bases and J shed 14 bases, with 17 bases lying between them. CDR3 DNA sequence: TGTGCCAGCAGTGTAGGTCAGACCGCTTATACCTTC. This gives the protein CASSVGQTAYTF.

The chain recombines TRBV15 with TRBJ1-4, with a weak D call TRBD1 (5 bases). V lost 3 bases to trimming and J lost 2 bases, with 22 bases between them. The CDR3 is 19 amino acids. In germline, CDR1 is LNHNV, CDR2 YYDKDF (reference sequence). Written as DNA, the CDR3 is TGTGCCACCAGCAGTTCTCCAGGATGGCTGGGGGGGACTAATGAAAAACTGTTTTTT. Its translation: CATSSSPGWLGGTNEKLFF.

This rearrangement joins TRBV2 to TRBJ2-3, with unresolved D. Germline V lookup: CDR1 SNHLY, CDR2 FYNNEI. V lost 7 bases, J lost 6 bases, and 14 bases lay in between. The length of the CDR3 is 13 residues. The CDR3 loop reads CASNWARSDTQYF. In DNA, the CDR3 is TGTGCCAGCAATTGGGCCCGAAGCGATACGCAGTATTTT.

The CDR3 DNA is TGCAGTGCTAGTCTCCCCGACCCCTATAATTCACCCCTCCACTTT. Translated, it gives CSASLPDPYNSPLHF. This chain uses TRBV20-1 with TRBJ1-6; D uncertain. CDR1 is DFQATT and CDR2 is SNEGSKA in the germline V gene (reference sequence). V gave up 3 bases and J gave up 2 bases, with 11 bases separating them. The CDR3 loop spans 15 amino acids.

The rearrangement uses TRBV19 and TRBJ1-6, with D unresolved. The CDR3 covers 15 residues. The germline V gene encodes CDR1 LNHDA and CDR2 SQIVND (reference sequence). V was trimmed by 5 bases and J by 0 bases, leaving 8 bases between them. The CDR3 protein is CASSFLSSYNSPLHF. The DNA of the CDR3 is TGTGCCAGTAGTTTCCTAAGCTCCTATAATTCACCCCTCCACTTT. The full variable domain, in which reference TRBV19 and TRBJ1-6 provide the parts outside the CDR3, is DGGITQSPKYLFRKEGQNVTLSCEQNLNHDAMYWYRQDPGQGLRLIYYSQIVNDFQKGDIAEGYSVSREKKESFPLTVTSAQKNPTAFYLCASSFLSSYNSPLHFGNGTRLTVT.

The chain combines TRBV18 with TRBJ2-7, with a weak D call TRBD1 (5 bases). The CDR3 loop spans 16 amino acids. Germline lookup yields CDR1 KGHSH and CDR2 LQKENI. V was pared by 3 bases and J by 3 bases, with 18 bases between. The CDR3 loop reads CASSPTPLGQRYEQYF. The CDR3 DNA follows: TGTGCCAGCTCACCGACTCCCCTGGGGCAGCGCTACGAGCAGTACTTC.

CDR3 residues: CASSPLATEQYF. The CDR3, as DNA: TGTGCCAGCAGCCCACTAGCGACCGAGCAGTACTTC. This chain joins TRBV11-2 and TRBJ2-7; TRBD2 matches at 7 bases. With 5 bases clipped from V and 6 bases from J, the junction kept 4 bases outside the gene matches. The CDR3 extends over 12 amino acids. The germline V gene encodes CDR1 SGHAT and CDR2 FQNNGV.

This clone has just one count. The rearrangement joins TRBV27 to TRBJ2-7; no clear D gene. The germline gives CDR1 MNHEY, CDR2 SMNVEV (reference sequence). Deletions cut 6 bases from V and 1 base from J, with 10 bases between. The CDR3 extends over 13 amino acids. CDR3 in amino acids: CASSLVGSYEQYF. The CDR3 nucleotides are TGTGCCAGCAGCCTCGTAGGGTCCTACGAGCAGTACTTC.

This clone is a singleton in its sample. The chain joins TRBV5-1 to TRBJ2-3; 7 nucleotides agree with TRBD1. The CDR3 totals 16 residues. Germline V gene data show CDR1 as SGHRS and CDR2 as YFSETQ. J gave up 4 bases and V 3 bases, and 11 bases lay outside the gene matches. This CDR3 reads CASSSYPGQGADTQYF. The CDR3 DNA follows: TGCGCCAGCAGCTCGTACCCCGGTCAGGGGGCAGATACGCAGTATTTT.

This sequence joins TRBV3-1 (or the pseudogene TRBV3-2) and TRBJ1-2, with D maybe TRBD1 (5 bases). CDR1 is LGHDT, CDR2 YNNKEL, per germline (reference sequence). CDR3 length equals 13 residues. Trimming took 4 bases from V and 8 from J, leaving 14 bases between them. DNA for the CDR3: TGTGCCAGCAGCCGGGGGGATTCACGGGGCTACACCTTC. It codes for CASSRGDSRGYTF.

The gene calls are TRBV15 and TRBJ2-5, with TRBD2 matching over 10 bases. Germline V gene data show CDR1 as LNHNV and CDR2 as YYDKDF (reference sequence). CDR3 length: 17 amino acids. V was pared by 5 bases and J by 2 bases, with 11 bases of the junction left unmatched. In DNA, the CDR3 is TGTGCCACCAGCGACCTAAGGGGACTAGCGAGACAAGAGACCCAGTACTTC. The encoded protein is CATSDLRGLARQETQYF.

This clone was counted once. CDR3 sequence reads: CATSEGYSNQPQHF. The CDR3 DNA sequence: TGTGCCACCAGTGAAGGGTATAGCAATCAGCCCCAGCATTTT. V and J are TRBV15 and TRBJ1-5; D gene unclear. CDR1 is LNHNV and CDR2 is YYDKDF in the germline V gene (reference sequence). Trimming pared 6 bases from V and 0 bases from J, leaving 9 bases between. The CDR3 is made up of 14 amino acids.